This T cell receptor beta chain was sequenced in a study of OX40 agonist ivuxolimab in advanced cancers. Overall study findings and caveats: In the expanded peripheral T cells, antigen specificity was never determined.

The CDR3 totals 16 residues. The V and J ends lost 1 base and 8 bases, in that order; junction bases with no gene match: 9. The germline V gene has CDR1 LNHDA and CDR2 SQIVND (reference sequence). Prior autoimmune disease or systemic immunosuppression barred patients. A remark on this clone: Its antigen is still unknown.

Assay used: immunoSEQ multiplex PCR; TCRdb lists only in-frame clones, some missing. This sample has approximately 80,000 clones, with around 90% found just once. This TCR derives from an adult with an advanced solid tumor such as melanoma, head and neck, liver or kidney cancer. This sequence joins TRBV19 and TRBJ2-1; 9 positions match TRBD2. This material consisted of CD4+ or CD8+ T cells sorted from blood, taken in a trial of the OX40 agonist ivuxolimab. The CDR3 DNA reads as TGTGCCAGTAGTATAGGCGCGCGGGGGGGCCGAGATGAGCAGTTCTTC. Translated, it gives CASSIGARGGRDEQFF.